The entry that follows covers one T cell receptor beta chain sequence. The target antigen is unknown. CDR1 is SNHLY and CDR2 is FYNNEI in the germline V gene. The CDR3 has 14 residues. The V end lost 8 bases, the J end lost 2 bases, and 14 bases lay between the germline ends. This PCR relied on a set of 60 Vbeta primers and 13 Jbeta primers. Profiling relied on immunoSEQ multiplex PCR, and the TCRdb table lists in-frame clones only, not all of them. The sample consists of roughly 200,000 clones, less than 85% of them appearing once. This specimen belongs to a study of cytomegalovirus exposure and HLA in healthy donors. Study-wide findings and caveats: Donor immune exposure was known only as CMV serostatus. There were a few CMV-associated chains whose specificity for CMV antigens was confirmed in vitro.

The clonotype comes from a man between 40 and 49 years old in good health and CMV-seronegative. Specimen: PBMCs. The rearrangement links TRBV2 to TRBJ2-3; D is undetermined. In nucleotides, the CDR3 is TGTGCCAGCGTAAGAGACTTAAACACAGATACGCAGTATTTT. This codes for CASVRDLNTDTQYF.